This T cell receptor beta chain comes out of a study of CD8 T cells in ankylosing spondylitis. Study-wide findings and caveats: A TCR beta motif made of fewer than ten highly homologous variants seemed typical of ankylosing spondylitis blood. Matched ankylosing spondylitis synovial fluid reportedly contained a significantly enriched population of disease-linked clones.

About this clonotype itself: The antigen remains undetermined.

TCRdb ran MiXCR on the 5' RACE reads and lists one entry per CDR3 protein. Among roughly 140,000 distinct CDR3 sequences listed, 44% were seen once. V lost 0 bases to trimming and J lost 7 bases; unmatched junction nucleotides: 12. The germline CDR1 and CDR2 sequences are SGHRS and YFSETQ. This CDR3 region has 17 residues. This receptor was obtained from a male donor with ankylosing spondylitis. Sequencing was performed on synovial fluid, either unsorted or a sorted T cell fraction (not recorded which). The V gene is TRBV5-1, the J gene TRBJ2-7, with TRBD1 matching 11 bases. The CDR3 is CASSLGLGGQGDWEQYF. For the CDR3, the DNA is TGCGCCAGCAGCTTGGGACTGGGGGGACAGGGGGATTGGGAGCAGTACTTC.